The 17 T cell receptor beta chains below all came from one sample that was sequenced in a study of T cell changes during pregnancy in multiple sclerosis (dated by TCRdb to between 2019 and 2020). Libraries were built with the immunoSEQ multiplex PCR assay. This immuneACCESS table, as held by TCRdb, lists in-frame sequences with V and J called but not all clones. Of the missing ones, under half trace to an unresolved V gene in checked studies; the others have no known cause. For this sample there are 45,000 to 70,000 clones; about 94% appear just once. The ten largest clones capture approximately 2.8% of the sample. The sample in question was peripheral blood, obtained in the third trimester of pregnancy. Source of these receptors: a female donor in good health, enrolled as a control in a pregnancy study.

This chain connects TRBV27 to TRBJ1-4; 9 bases are shared with TRBD1. The junction had 13 bases not matched to a gene; V was cut back by 5 bases and J by 9 bases. CDR3 length equals 16 residues. In germline, CDR1 is MNHEY, CDR2 SMNVEV (reference sequence). CDR3 bases: TGTGCCAGCAGTCTTTTTGGGGACAGGGCTGAAAAAAAACTGTTTTTT. Its translation is CASSLFGDRAEKKLFF.

The chain couples TRBV11-2 to TRBJ2-5; 11 positions agree with TRBD2. The CDR3 is 15 residues long. Germline V gene sequence: CDR1 SGHAT, CDR2 FQNNGV. V dropped 1 base and J dropped 5; count of bases not matched to a gene: 3. In DNA, the CDR3 is TGTGCCAGCAGCTTAGTTAGCGGGAGGGGCGAGACCCAGTACTTC. Its protein is CASSLVSGRGETQYF.

The rearrangement joins TRBV11-1 to TRBJ2-3; 13 bases agree with TRBD2. Germline V gives CDR1 SGHAT, CDR2 FQDESV (reference sequence). The CDR3 totals 17 residues. Trimming at V came to 4 bases and at J to 5 bases, leaving 9 bases not matched to a gene. The CDR3 DNA reads TGTGCCAGCAGCTCCTACCGGACTAGCGGGGGAATAGATACGCAGTATTTT. Translating it yields CASSSYRTSGGIDTQYF. Using reference TRBV11-1 and TRBJ2-3 for the parts outside the CDR3, the full variable domain is EAEVAQSPRYKITEKSQAVAFWCDPISGHATLYWYRQILGQGPELLVQFQDESVVDDSQLPKDRFSAERLKGVDSTLKIQPAELGDSAMYLCASSSYRTSGGIDTQYFGPGTRLTVL.

The V and J genes are TRBV9 and TRBJ2-1, with 7 bases identical to TRBD1. V lost 0 bases, J lost 9 bases, and 3 bases stayed unmatched. The germline V gene encodes CDR1 SGDLS and CDR2 YYNGEE. The CDR3 sequence is 13 residues long. CDR3 DNA sequence: TGTGCCAGCAGCGTAGACAACAGGGGTGAGCAGTTCTTC. Encoded protein: CASSVDNRGEQFF.

The chain couples TRBV4-2 to TRBJ2-3; tentative D call: TRBD2 (5 bases). V lost 1 base and J 7 bases, leaving 18 bases between the germline ends. CDR1 and CDR2 from the germline V gene are LGHNA and YNFKEQ. The CDR3 spans 16 residues. The CDR3 sequence is CASSQAPAGGRNTQYF. The CDR3 DNA sequence: TGTGCCAGCAGCCAAGCCCCGGCGGGTGGCAGGAATACGCAGTATTTT.

The V gene is TRBV19, the J gene TRBJ1-6; the match to TRBD1 covers 7 bases. V trimming: 0 bases; J trimming: 0 bases; junction bases outside the gene matches: 5. The CDR3 extends over 18 amino acids. The germline CDR1 and CDR2 sequences are LNHDA and SQIVND (reference sequence). The CDR3 sequence is CASSIERTGRSYNSPLHF. CDR3 DNA sequence: TGTGCCAGTAGTATAGAGAGGACAGGCCGCTCCTATAATTCACCCCTCCACTTT.

The chain has TRBV7-7 and TRBJ2-7; possibly TRBD2 for D (6 bases). The CDR3 runs 14 residues. Trimming stripped 1 base from V and 1 base from J, with 8 bases between. The V gene's germline CDR1 is SSHAT and CDR2 FNYEAQ (reference sequence). The CDR3 sequence: CASSLGAGSYEQYF. The CDR3 coding sequence is TGTGCCAGCAGCTTAGGGGCGGGATCCTACGAGCAGTACTTC.

The J gene is TRBJ2-7, the V gene TRBV6-6; 7 bases align to TRBD1. Germline V lookup: CDR1 MNHNY, CDR2 SVGAGI (reference sequence). Losses at the gene ends were 0 bases for V and 5 bases for J; bases not matched to a gene: 4. This CDR3 has 14 amino acids. The CDR3 region has the DNA TGTGCCAGCAGTTACTCAGGGGGCCAGCACGAGCAGTACTTC. This translates into CASSYSGGQHEQYF.

The chain uses TRBV7-6 and TRBJ1-3; unclear D gene. The germline CDR1 and CDR2 sequences are SGHVS and FNYEAQ. There are 17 residues in the CDR3. V lost 5 bases, J lost 4 bases, and 21 bases lay in between. CDR3 in DNA: TGTGCCAGCAGCCTCAATCGGGGAGGAATGAGAGGAAACACCATATATTTT. Translation: CASSLNRGGMRGNTIYF.

The chain recombines TRBV6-5 with TRBJ2-7, with 9 nucleotides matching TRBD1. The trim removed 2 bases at V and 6 bases at J, leaving 11 bases unmatched. The CDR3 runs 16 residues. The germline V gene encodes CDR1 MNHEY and CDR2 SVGAGI. The CDR3 loop is CASSYDILDRGGEQYF. For the CDR3, the DNA is TGTGCCAGCAGTTACGATATCCTGGACAGGGGCGGCGAGCAGTACTTC.

The chain joins TRBV7-9 to TRBJ1-2; D gene ambiguous. Trimming shortened V by 5 bases and J by 4 bases, and 8 bases separated the two germline ends. In germline, CDR1 is SEHNR, CDR2 FQNEAQ (reference sequence). There are 12 residues in the CDR3. Here the CDR3 DNA reads TGTGCCAGCAGCCCCGGGTCCTATGGCTACACCTTC. It specifies CASSPGSYGYTF.

The chain recombines TRBV5-5 with TRBJ1-5; possible D gene TRBD1, 6 bases. The V and J ends lost 0 bases and 3 bases respectively, with 7 bases between them. CDR3 length: 14 amino acids. Germline CDR1 reads SGHKS; CDR2 reads YYEKEE (reference sequence). The CDR3 DNA sequence: TGTGCCAGCAGCTTGGGACAGGTCAATCAGCCCCAGCATTTT. Its translation is CASSLGQVNQPQHF.

The J gene is TRBJ1-2, the V gene TRBV19; TRBD1 matches at 9 bases. Germline V lookup: CDR1 LNHDA, CDR2 SQIVND (reference sequence). V dropped 3 bases and J dropped 4; count of bases not matched to a gene: 3. The length of the CDR3 is 14 residues. CDR3 DNA: TGTGCCAGTAGTATCCGGGACAGGGCCTATGGCTACACCTTC. It yields the protein CASSIRDRAYGYTF.

This rearrangement joins TRBV2 to TRBJ1-1; D is unclear. CDR3 length: 13 amino acids. Germline V gives CDR1 SNHLY, CDR2 FYNNEI. V lost 11 bases and J lost 5, with 18 bases in between. The CDR3 region has the DNA TGTGCCGGCCCGGTCAGACCGGGAACTGAAGCTTTCTTT. The encoded protein is CAGPVRPGTEAFF.

CDR3 sequence (DNA): TGTGCCAGTAGTCCATGGACAGGGGCGAGCAACTATGGCTACACCTTC. Translation: CASSPWTGASNYGYTF. This sequence joins TRBV19 and TRBJ1-2; 9 bases agree with TRBD1. V gave up 5 bases and J gave up 2 bases; unmatched junction bases: 9. Germline-derived CDR1 and CDR2 are LNHDA and SQIVND (reference sequence). CDR3 size: 16 residues.

This chain joins TRBV10-2 and TRBJ2-3; 7 bases are a match to TRBD1. V dropped 1 base and J dropped 3; count of bases not matched to a gene: 4. Germline V gene data show CDR1 as WSHSY and CDR2 as SAAADI. The CDR3 is made up of 15 amino acids. The CDR3 sequence is CASSEWDRKTDTQYF. CDR3 sequence (DNA): TGCGCCAGCAGTGAGTGGGACAGAAAGACAGATACGCAGTATTTT.

The V call is TRBV6-5, the J call TRBJ2-1, with D perhaps matching TRBD2 (5 bases). The V and J ends lost 0 bases and 10 bases respectively, with 13 bases between them. The germline gives CDR1 MNHEY, CDR2 SVGAGI. The length of the CDR3 is 14 residues. The CDR3 spells CASSYSGLGGEQFF. The DNA for the CDR3 is TGTGCCAGCAGTTACTCTGGACTCGGCGGAGAGCAGTTCTTC.